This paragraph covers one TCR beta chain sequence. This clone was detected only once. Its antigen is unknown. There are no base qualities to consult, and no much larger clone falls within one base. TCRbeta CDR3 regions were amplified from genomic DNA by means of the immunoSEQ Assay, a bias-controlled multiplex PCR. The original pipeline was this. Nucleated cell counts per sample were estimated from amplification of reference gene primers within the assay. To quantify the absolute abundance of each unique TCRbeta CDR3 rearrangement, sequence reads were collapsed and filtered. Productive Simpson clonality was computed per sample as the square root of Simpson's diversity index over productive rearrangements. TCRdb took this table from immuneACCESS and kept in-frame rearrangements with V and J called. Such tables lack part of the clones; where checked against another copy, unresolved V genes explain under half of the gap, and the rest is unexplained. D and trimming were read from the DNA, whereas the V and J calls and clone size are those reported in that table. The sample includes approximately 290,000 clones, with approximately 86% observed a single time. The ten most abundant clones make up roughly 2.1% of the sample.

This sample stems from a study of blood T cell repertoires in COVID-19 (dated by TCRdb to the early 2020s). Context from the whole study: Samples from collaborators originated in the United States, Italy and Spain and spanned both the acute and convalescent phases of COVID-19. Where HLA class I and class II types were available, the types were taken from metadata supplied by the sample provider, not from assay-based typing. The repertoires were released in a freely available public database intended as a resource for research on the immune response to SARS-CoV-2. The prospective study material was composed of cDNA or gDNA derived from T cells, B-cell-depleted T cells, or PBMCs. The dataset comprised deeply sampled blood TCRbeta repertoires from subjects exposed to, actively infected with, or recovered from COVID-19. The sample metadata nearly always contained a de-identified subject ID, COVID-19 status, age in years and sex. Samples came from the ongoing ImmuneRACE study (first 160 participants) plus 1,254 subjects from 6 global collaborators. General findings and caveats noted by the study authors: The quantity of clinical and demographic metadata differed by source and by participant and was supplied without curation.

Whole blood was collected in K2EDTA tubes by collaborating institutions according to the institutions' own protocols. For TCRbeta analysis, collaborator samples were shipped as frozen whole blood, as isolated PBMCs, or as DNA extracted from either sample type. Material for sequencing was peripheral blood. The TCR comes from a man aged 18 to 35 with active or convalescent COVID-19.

The CDR3 amino acid sequence is: CAIRTNINQDSHISGNTIYF. DNA sequence: TGTGCCATCAGGACAAATATAAACCAGGACAGCCATATCTCTGGAAACACCATATATTTT. The rearranged segments are TRBV10-3 and TRBJ1-3; TRBD1 is a possible D gene, resting on 6 matching bases. At the junction V is shortened by 6 bases and J by 0 bases, with 27 bases in between. The CDR3 runs 20 residues from the cysteine to the phenylalanine. The DNA shown is the 60-base CDR3, in frame from base 1. Looking up the germline V gene yields CDR1 ENHRY and CDR2 SYGVKD.